This TCR beta chain was profiled in a study of T cells in localized non-small cell lung cancer. This CDR3 comprises 16 residues. Unmatched junction bases numbered 6, after V lost 3 bases and J lost 2 bases. Germline V gene sequence: CDR1 LNHNV, CDR2 YYDKDF (reference sequence). Only in-frame clones appear in the TCRdb table, and some are missing; sequencing was by immunoSEQ multiplex PCR. This repertoire shows thousands of clones, around 45% found once; its top ten account for more than 12%. Findings and limits, study-wide: Researchers found a median 57 of the top 100 tumor clones in adjacent lung. A higher density of T cells in blood coincided with extended overall survival.

This clone is labeled large. Its antigen is currently unknown. Sequenced material: lung tumor tissue, taken before any cancer treatment. The clonotype comes from a woman aged 35 to 70 with stage II squamous cell lung carcinoma. The chain joins TRBV15 to TRBJ1-4, with 7 bases aligning to TRBD1. In nucleotides, the CDR3 is TGTGCCACCAGCAGGGACGAGGGGGCCACTAATGAAAAACTGTTTTTT. Its translation is CATSRDEGATNEKLFF.